These T cell receptor beta chains were read from a single sample in a study of PD-1 blockade in classical Hodgkin lymphoma. TCRdb's table, derived via immunoSEQ multiplex PCR, lists solely in-frame clones and lacks some. The sample consists of more than 140,000 clones, approximately 81% of them appearing once. The sample in question was peripheral blood mononuclear cells (PBMCs), obtained before the second cycle of nivolumab. These receptors all stem from a human donor with classical Hodgkin lymphoma. The CDR3 runs from the conserved cysteine through the conserved F or W. D genes are given only for firm matches. Where a row states a size, it is once, few, many or the class of an expanded clone; other rows omit it.

d_gene: NA; abundance: NA; v_gene: TRBV5-6; j_gene: TRBJ1-5; CDR3aa: CASSNRWGGTNQPQHF; CDR3nt: TGTGCCAGCAGCAACAGATGGGGAGGCACTAACCAGCCCCAGCATTTT
d_gene: TRBD2; abundance: NA; v_gene: TRBV19; j_gene: TRBJ2-3; CDR3aa: CASRAGGPGGTDTQYF; CDR3nt: TGTGCCAGTCGAGCGGGAGGGCCTGGGGGCACAGATACGCAGTATTTT
d_gene: NA; abundance: NA; v_gene: TRBV7-3; j_gene: TRBJ2-3; CDR3aa: CASSRGDTDTQYF; CDR3nt: TGTGCCAGCAGCAGGGGGGACACAGATACGCAGTATTTT
d_gene: TRBD2; abundance: NA; v_gene: TRBV25-1; j_gene: TRBJ2-5; CDR3aa: CASSEFGKTSGRPETQYF; CDR3nt: TGTGCCAGCAGTGAATTCGGAAAGACTAGCGGGAGACCAGAGACCCAGTACTTC
d_gene: TRBD1; abundance: NA; v_gene: TRBV7-2; j_gene: TRBJ1-4; CDR3aa: CASSPRTGDEKLFF; CDR3nt: TGTGCCAGCAGCCCCCGGACAGGTGATGAAAAACTGTTTTTT
d_gene: NA; abundance: NA; v_gene: TRBV5-1; j_gene: TRBJ2-2; CDR3aa: CASSLAAVTGELFF; CDR3nt: TGCGCCAGCAGCTTGGCCGCCGTGACCGGGGAGCTGTTTTTT
d_gene: TRBD1; abundance: NA; v_gene: TRBV19; j_gene: TRBJ2-2; CDR3aa: CASSIGGTGLGELFF; CDR3nt: TGTGCCAGTAGTATAGGAGGGACAGGTCTTGGGGAGCTGTTTTTT
d_gene: TRBD1; abundance: NA; v_gene: TRBV6-5; j_gene: TRBJ1-2; CDR3aa: CASTRTGGLNYGYTF; CDR3nt: TGTGCCAGCACCAGGACAGGGGGCCTTAACTATGGCTACACCTTC
d_gene: NA; abundance: NA; v_gene: TRBV30; j_gene: TRBJ2-3; CDR3aa: CAWRGVSTDTQYF; CDR3nt: TGTGCCTGGAGGGGGGTTAGCACAGATACGCAGTATTTT
d_gene: NA; abundance: NA; v_gene: TRBV4-1; j_gene: TRBJ1-5; CDR3aa: CASSQNRGPQHF; CDR3nt: TGCGCCAGCAGCCAAAACAGAGGGCCCCAGCATTTT
d_gene: NA; abundance: NA; v_gene: TRBV6-6; j_gene: TRBJ2-7; CDR3aa: CASRLTGRSSYEQYF; CDR3nt: TGTGCCAGCAGATTAACAGGGCGAAGCTCCTACGAGCAGTACTTC
d_gene: NA; abundance: NA; v_gene: TRBV5-1; j_gene: TRBJ1-1; CDR3aa: CASSLVSRGTEAFF; CDR3nt: TGCGCCAGCAGCTTGGTGTCCCGGGGTACTGAAGCTTTCTTT
d_gene: NA; abundance: once; v_gene: TRBV4-1; j_gene: TRBJ2-3; CDR3aa: CASSQGGGYRAGDTQYF; CDR3nt: TGCGCCAGCAGCCAAGGAGGAGGATACAGGGCAGGCGATACGCAGTATTTT
d_gene: TRBD1; abundance: NA; v_gene: TRBV7-8; j_gene: TRBJ2-3; CDR3aa: CASSLARDRRTDTQYF; CDR3nt: TGTGCCAGCAGCTTAGCCCGGGACAGACGCACAGATACGCAGTATTTT
d_gene: NA; abundance: NA; v_gene: TRBV5-6; j_gene: TRBJ1-6; CDR3aa: CASSLRQDKNSPLHF; CDR3nt: TGTGCCAGCAGCCTCCGACAGGACAAAAATTCACCCCTCCACTTT
d_gene: NA; abundance: NA; v_gene: TRBV10-3; j_gene: TRBJ1-6; CDR3aa: CAIRTGPYNSPLHF; CDR3nt: TGTGCCATCAGAACCGGGCCCTATAATTCACCCCTCCACTTT
d_gene: NA; abundance: NA; v_gene: TRBV11-1; j_gene: TRBJ2-3; CDR3aa: CASSSRAPDTQYF; CDR3nt: TGTGCCAGCAGCTCCAGGGCCCCAGATACGCAGTATTTT
d_gene: NA; abundance: NA; v_gene: TRBV29-1; j_gene: TRBJ2-2; CDR3aa: CSVVWTVEGGELFF; CDR3nt: TGCAGCGTTGTGTGGACAGTAGAAGGCGGGGAGCTGTTTTTT
d_gene: NA; abundance: NA; v_gene: TRBV6-5; j_gene: TRBJ1-4; CDR3aa: CASSLTDPGGSLFF; CDR3nt: TGTGCCAGCAGTCTCACCGACCCCGGCGGGAGTCTGTTTTTT
d_gene: TRBD1; abundance: NA; v_gene: TRBV2; j_gene: TRBJ2-5; CDR3aa: CASSPRQGWGETQYF; CDR3nt: TGTGCCAGCAGTCCCCGACAGGGTTGGGGCGAGACCCAGTACTTC
d_gene: TRBD2; abundance: NA; v_gene: TRBV27; j_gene: TRBJ2-5; CDR3aa: CASILGGADHLYQETQYF; CDR3nt: TGTGCCAGCATCCTCGGGGGGGCAGACCATCTTTACCAAGAGACCCAGTACTTC
d_gene: TRBD1; abundance: NA; v_gene: TRBV19; j_gene: TRBJ1-5; CDR3aa: CASSIRDRDSNQPQHF; CDR3nt: TGTGCCAGTAGTATACGCGACAGGGATAGCAATCAGCCCCAGCATTTT
d_gene: NA; abundance: NA; v_gene: TRBV6-5; j_gene: TRBJ1-1; CDR3aa: CASRPSWGSTEAFF; CDR3nt: TGTGCCAGCAGACCCAGTTGGGGGAGCACTGAAGCTTTCTTT
d_gene: TRBD1; abundance: once; v_gene: TRBV18; j_gene: TRBJ1-2; CDR3aa: CASSPGTGDYGYTF; CDR3nt: TGTGCCAGCTCACCAGGGACAGGGGACTATGGCTACACCTTC
d_gene: NA; abundance: NA; v_gene: TRBV10-3; j_gene: TRBJ1-4; CDR3aa: CAISEVGPGTNEKLFF; CDR3nt: TGTGCCATCAGTGAGGTGGGCCCGGGCACTAATGAAAAACTGTTTTTT
d_gene: TRBD1; abundance: few; v_gene: TRBV19; j_gene: TRBJ1-6; CDR3aa: CASSPGQINSPLHF; CDR3nt: TGTGCCAGTAGTCCGGGACAGATTAATTCACCCCTCCACTTT
d_gene: NA; abundance: many; v_gene: TRBV4-2; j_gene: TRBJ2-5; CDR3aa: CASSQDWRAGDGETQYF; CDR3nt: TGTGCCAGCAGCCAAGATTGGCGGGCAGGGGATGGAGAGACCCAGTACTTC
d_gene: TRBD2; abundance: NA; v_gene: TRBV6-5; j_gene: TRBJ2-3; CDR3aa: CASSYRTSGSTDTQYF; CDR3nt: TGTGCCAGCAGTTACCGGACTAGCGGTAGCACAGATACGCAGTATTTT
d_gene: TRBD1; abundance: few; v_gene: TRBV6-6; j_gene: TRBJ1-2; CDR3aa: CASLRQGGYGYTF; CDR3nt: TGTGCCAGCCTTAGACAGGGAGGATATGGCTACACCTTC
d_gene: TRBD1; abundance: NA; v_gene: TRBV18; j_gene: TRBJ2-1; CDR3aa: CASSPSGGAYNEQFF; CDR3nt: TGTGCCAGCTCACCATCAGGGGGCGCCTACAATGAGCAGTTCTTC
d_gene: TRBD1; abundance: NA; v_gene: TRBV2; j_gene: TRBJ1-1; CDR3aa: CASSDQGAGTEAFF; CDR3nt: TGTGCCAGCAGTGACCAGGGGGCGGGGACTGAAGCTTTCTTT
d_gene: NA; abundance: NA; v_gene: TRBV7-3; j_gene: TRBJ2-7; CDR3aa: CASSLLDASYEQYF; CDR3nt: TGTGCCAGCAGCTTACTGGACGCCTCCTACGAGCAGTACTTC
d_gene: NA; abundance: NA; v_gene: TRBV6-5; j_gene: TRBJ2-1; CDR3aa: CASGTPGHEQFF; CDR3nt: TGTGCCAGCGGGACCCCCGGCCATGAGCAGTTCTTC
d_gene: NA; abundance: NA; v_gene: TRBV2; j_gene: TRBJ2-7; CDR3aa: CASSEALIYEQYF; CDR3nt: TGTGCCAGCAGTGAAGCGCTGATCTACGAGCAGTACTTC
d_gene: TRBD2; abundance: NA; v_gene: TRBV2; j_gene: TRBJ2-3; CDR3aa: CASSEQGLGYTDTQYF; CDR3nt: TGTGCCAGCAGTGAACAGGGACTAGGGTACACAGATACGCAGTATTTT
d_gene: TRBD1; abundance: few; v_gene: TRBV7-3; j_gene: TRBJ1-1; CDR3aa: CASSPTGTGLPEAFF; CDR3nt: TGTGCCAGCAGCCCAACCGGGACAGGGCTTCCTGAAGCTTTCTTT
d_gene: NA; abundance: NA; v_gene: TRBV5-4; j_gene: TRBJ2-7; CDR3aa: CASSLGGTSYYEQYF; CDR3nt: TGTGCCAGCAGCTTGGGGGGGACCTCTTACTACGAGCAGTACTTC
d_gene: TRBD1; abundance: NA; v_gene: TRBV6-5; j_gene: TRBJ1-2; CDR3aa: CASSYRGSWGYTF; CDR3nt: TGTGCCAGCAGCTACAGGGGGTCTTGGGGCTACACCTTC
d_gene: NA; abundance: NA; v_gene: TRBV10-3; j_gene: TRBJ1-5; CDR3aa: CAIRDSNQPQHF; CDR3nt: TGTGCCATCAGAGATAGCAATCAGCCCCAGCATTTT
d_gene: TRBD1; abundance: NA; v_gene: TRBV10-3; j_gene: TRBJ2-7; CDR3aa: CAMAAGTGDYEQYF; CDR3nt: TGTGCCATGGCGGCCGGGACAGGGGATTACGAGCAGTACTTC